This TCR beta chain is from a study of vaccination effects on CD4 cells after COVID-19. Study-level background: Samples were taken post-vaccine, and their median timing was 72 days after the second dose.

Profiling relied on immunoSEQ multiplex PCR, and the TCRdb table lists in-frame clones only, not all of them. The sample shows tens of thousands of clones, roughly 78% of them seen only once. A single count supports this clone. The antigen remains unidentified. CDR3 size: 16 residues. Trimming left V 2 bases short and J 5 bases short, with 15 bases between. The germline V gene has CDR1 SGHTA and CDR2 FQGTGA. Before sequencing took place, the ViraFEST assay used viral peptide pools to expand antigen-specific CD4+ T cells. Between days 9 and 10 of culture, CD4+ T cells were separated out. Either the mRNA-1273 or the BNT162b2 vaccine was given to participants as two doses. Absence of prior SARS-CoV-2 infection characterized the vaccine recipients, who showed negative nucleocapsid antibodies. IL-2 medium was substituted for half the medium on days 3 and 7.

The chain employs TRBV7-3 and TRBJ2-2; D is perhaps TRBD1 (6 bases). The starting material was CD4+ T cells from PBMCs cultured with HCoV-OC43 spike peptides, obtained after COVID-19 vaccination. Regarding subset: HCoV-OC43 spike overlapping peptide pool stimulation. The origin of this receptor is a human donor who received a COVID-19 vaccine. CDR3 nucleotide sequence: TGTGCCAGCAGCTTAGTCGCAGGGGTGAAGACCGGGGAGCTGTTTTTT. Protein: CASSLVAGVKTGELFF.